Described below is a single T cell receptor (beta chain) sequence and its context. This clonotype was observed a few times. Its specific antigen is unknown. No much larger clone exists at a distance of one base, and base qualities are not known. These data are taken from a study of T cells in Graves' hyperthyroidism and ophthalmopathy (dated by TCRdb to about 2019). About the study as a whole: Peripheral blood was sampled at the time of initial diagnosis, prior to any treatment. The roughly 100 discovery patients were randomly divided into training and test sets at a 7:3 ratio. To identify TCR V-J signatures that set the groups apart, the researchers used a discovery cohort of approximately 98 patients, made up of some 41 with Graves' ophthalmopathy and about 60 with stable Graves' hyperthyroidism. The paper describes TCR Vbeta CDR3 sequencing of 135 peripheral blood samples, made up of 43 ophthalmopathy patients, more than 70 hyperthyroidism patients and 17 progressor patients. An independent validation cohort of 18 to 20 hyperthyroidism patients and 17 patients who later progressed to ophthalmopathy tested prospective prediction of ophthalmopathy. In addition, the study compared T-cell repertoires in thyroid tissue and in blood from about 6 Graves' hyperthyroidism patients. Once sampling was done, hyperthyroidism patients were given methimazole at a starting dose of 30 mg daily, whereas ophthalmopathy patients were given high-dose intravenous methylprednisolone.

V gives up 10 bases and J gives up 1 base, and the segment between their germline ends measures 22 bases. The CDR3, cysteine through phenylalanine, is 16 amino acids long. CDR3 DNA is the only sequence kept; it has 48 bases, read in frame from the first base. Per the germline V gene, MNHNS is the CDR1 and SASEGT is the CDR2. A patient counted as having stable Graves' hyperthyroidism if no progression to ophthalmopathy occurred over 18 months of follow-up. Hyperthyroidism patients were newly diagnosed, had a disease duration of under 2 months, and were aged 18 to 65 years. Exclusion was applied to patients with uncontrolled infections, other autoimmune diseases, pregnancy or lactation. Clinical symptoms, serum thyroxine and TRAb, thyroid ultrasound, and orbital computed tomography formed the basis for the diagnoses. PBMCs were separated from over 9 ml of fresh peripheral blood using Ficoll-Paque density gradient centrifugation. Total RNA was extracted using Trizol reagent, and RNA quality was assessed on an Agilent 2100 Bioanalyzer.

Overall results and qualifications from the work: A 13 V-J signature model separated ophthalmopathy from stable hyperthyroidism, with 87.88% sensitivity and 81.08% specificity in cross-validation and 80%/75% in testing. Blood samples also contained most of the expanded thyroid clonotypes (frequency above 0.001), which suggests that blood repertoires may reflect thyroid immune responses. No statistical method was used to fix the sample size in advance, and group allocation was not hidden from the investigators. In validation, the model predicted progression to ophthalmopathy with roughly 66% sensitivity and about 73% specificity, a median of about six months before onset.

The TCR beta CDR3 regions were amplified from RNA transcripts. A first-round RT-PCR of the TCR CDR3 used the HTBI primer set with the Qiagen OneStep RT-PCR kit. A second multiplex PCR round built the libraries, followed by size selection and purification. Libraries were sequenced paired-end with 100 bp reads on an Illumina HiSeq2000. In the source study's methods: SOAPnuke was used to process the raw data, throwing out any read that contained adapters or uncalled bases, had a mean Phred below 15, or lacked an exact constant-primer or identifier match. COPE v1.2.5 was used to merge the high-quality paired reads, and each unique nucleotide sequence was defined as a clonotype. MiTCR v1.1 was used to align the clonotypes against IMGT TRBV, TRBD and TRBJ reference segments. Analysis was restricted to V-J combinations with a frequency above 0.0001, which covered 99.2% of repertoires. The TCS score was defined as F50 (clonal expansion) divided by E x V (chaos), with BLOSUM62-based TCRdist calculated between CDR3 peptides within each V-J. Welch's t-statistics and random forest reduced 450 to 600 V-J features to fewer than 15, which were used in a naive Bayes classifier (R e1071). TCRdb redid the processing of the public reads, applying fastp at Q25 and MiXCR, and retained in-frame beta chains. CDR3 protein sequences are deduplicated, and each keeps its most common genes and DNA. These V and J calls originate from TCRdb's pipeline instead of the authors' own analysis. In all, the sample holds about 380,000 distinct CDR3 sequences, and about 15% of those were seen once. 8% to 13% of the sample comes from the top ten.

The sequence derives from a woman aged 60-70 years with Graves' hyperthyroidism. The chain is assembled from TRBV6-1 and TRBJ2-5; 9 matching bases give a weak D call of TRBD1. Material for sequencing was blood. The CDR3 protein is CANNSGTGSTQETQYF. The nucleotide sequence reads TGTGCCAATAATAGCGGGACAGGGAGTACCCAAGAGACCCAGTACTTC.